The sequence of this T cell receptor beta chain was determined in a study of T cells in Graves' hyperthyroidism and ophthalmopathy. Study observations and caveats: Ophthalmopathy could be told apart from stable hyperthyroidism with a 13 V-J model.

Concerning this clonotype itself: The antigen is not known. The junction departs from germline at one end; a sequencing error may be responsible.

RNA transcripts were the template for amplifying TCR beta CDR3 regions. Initially, a first-round RT-PCR of the TCR CDR3 employed the HTBI primer set. Each CDR3 protein gets one entry after TCRdb re-called the multiplex PCR reads with MiXCR. The table has hundreds of thousands of distinct CDR3 sequences, roughly 40% seen once; the top ten hold 8.9%. The sample was blood. This TCR derives from a man between 18 and 29 years old with Graves' hyperthyroidism.

Here the CDR3 reads CASSYSNWAWDF. CDR3 nucleotides: TGTGCCAGCAGTTACTCGAATTGGGCCTGGGACTTC. V and J are TRBV6-5 and TRBJ2-5; D not certain. The V gene's germline CDR1 is MNHEY and CDR2 SVGAGI. The CDR3 has 12 residues.